These 18 T cell receptor beta chains originate from one sample sequenced in a study of T cells in Graves' hyperthyroidism and ophthalmopathy (dated by TCRdb to the late 2010s). The library relied on multiplex PCR. TCRdb lists the instrument as Illumina HiSeq 2000. TCR beta CDR3 regions were amplified from RNA transcripts. For the first round of RT-PCR on the TCR CDR3, the HTBI primer set was used together with the Qiagen OneStep RT-PCR kit. TCRdb itself trimmed the public reads at Q25 with fastp, ran MiXCR and retained productive beta chains. CDR3 protein duplicates are merged, each entry listing the most common genes and DNA. For this sample the table gives nearly 600,000 distinct CDR3 sequences, of which 11% to 15% were detected only once. Roughly 7.1% of the sample is taken by the ten largest. Sequencing was done on a sample of blood. Every receptor here comes from a woman aged 18-29 years with Graves' ophthalmopathy.

This clonotype has a count of ten or more. V usage is TRBV7-3 and J usage is TRBJ2-7; TRBD2 matches at 8 bases. V trimming: 2 bases; J trimming: 5 bases; junction bases outside the gene matches: 5. The germline V gene encodes CDR1 SGHTA and CDR2 FQGTGA. This CDR3 has 14 amino acids. CDR3 loop: CASSLGGRSHEQYF. CDR3 nucleotides: TGTGCCAGCAGCTTAGGCGGGAGGTCCCACGAGCAGTACTTC.

This clonotype was counted at least ten times. The genes are TRBV9 and TRBJ2-5; weak D call: TRBD2 (6 bases). Trimming removed 3 bases at V and 5 bases at J, with 14 bases between. Per germline, CDR1 SGDLS and CDR2 YYNGEE. CDR3 length equals 14 residues. Written as DNA, the CDR3 is TGTGCCAGCAGCGCCTCAGGGACTTGGGAGACCCAGTACTTC. Its translation is CASSASGTWETQYF.

As regards this clonotype: Being one base from a much bigger clone, this may be a read error. The chain carries TRBV7-6 and TRBJ1-1; D possibly corresponds to TRBD1 (5 bases). This CDR3 spans 14 amino acids. Germline values: CDR1 SGHVS, CDR2 FNYEAQ. The V end was cut by 3 bases, the J end by 6 bases, with 14 bases between. The CDR3 reads CASSFAGRNAEAFF. The DNA of the CDR3 is TGTGCCAGCAGCTTCGCGGGACGTAACGCTGAAGCTTTCTTT.

This clonotype was observed many times. The J gene is TRBJ2-1, the V gene TRBV11-3; TRBD2 is a possible D gene (5 bases). Looked up from germline, CDR1 is SGHNT and CDR2 is YENEEA. Trimming pared 5 bases from V and 0 bases from J, leaving 11 bases between. This CDR3 region has 15 residues. The DNA for the CDR3 is TGTGCCAGCAGCCGCGCGCGGGCCTCCTACAATGAGCAGTTCTTC. Its protein product is CASSRARASYNEQFF.

A remark on this clonotype: This CDR3 is missing its conserved last phenylalanine or tryptophan, likely due to a read error. J is TRBJ2-1 and V is TRBV7-3, with D perhaps TRBD1 or TRBD2 (5 bases each). Germline V gene data show CDR1 as SGHTA and CDR2 as FQGTGA. The germline V and J ends were trimmed by 5 bases and 3 bases, with 14 bases remaining between them. The CDR3 loop spans 15 amino acids. The CDR3 reads CASSQAGSYYNEQFL. Written as DNA, the CDR3 is TGTGCCAGCAGCCAAGCAGGGAGTTACTACAATGAGCAGTTCTTA.

This chain connects TRBV7-6 to TRBJ2-6, with TRBD1 as a possible D gene (6 bases). Germline values: CDR1 SGHVS, CDR2 FNYEAQ. V lost 5 bases to trimming and J lost 0 bases, with 11 bases between them. The CDR3 has 16 amino acids. The chain's CDR3 is CASSTTGSSGANVLTF. CDR3 DNA: TGTGCCAGCAGCACAACAGGGAGCTCTGGGGCCAACGTCCTGACTTTC. Complete variable domain (other parts from reference TRBV7-6 and TRBJ2-6): GAGVSQSPRYKVTKRGQDVALRCDPISGHVSLYWYRQALGQGPEFLTYFNYEAQQDKSGLPNDRFSAERPEGSISTLTIQRTEQRDSAMYRCASSTTGSSGANVLTFGAGSRLTVL.

The rearrangement uses TRBV6-1 and TRBJ1-4; 8 bases are a match to TRBD1. CDR3 size: 16 residues. The ends lost 6 bases at V and 2 bases at J; junction bases unmatched: 8. Germline V gene sequence: CDR1 MNHNS, CDR2 SASEGT. CDR3 sequence: CASSRLTGVTNEKLFF. CDR3 DNA: TGTGCCAGCAGCCGGTTGACAGGGGTCACTAATGAAAAACTGTTTTTT.

This clonotype was counted ten times or more. The V gene is TRBV2, the J gene TRBJ1-4; 10 bases agree with TRBD1. CDR3 length: 16 residues. The junction had 8 bases not matched to a gene; V was cut back by 3 bases and J by 7 bases. Germline V gene lookup returns CDR1 SNHLY and CDR2 FYNNEI. The CDR3 bases are TGTGCCAGCAGTGATCCGGGACAGGGGACGGGTGAAAAACTGTTTTTT. As protein: CASSDPGQGTGEKLFF.

In its sample, this clonotype was seen many times. V and J are TRBV2 and TRBJ2-1; TRBD2 aligns across 7 bases. Germline V gene lookup returns CDR1 SNHLY and CDR2 FYNNEI. This CDR3 is built from 16 residues. V was pared by 3 bases and J by 2 bases, with 7 bases of the junction left unmatched. The CDR3 loop reads CASSDGYLAAYNEQFF. The CDR3 DNA sequence: TGTGCCAGCAGTGATGGATATCTAGCGGCCTACAATGAGCAGTTCTTC.

This clonotype was detected many times. The chain combines TRBV6-2 or TRBV6-3 with TRBJ2-3, with 12 nucleotides matching TRBD2. The CDR3 has 16 amino acids. The germline CDR1 and CDR2 sequences are MNHEY and SVGEGT. With 4 bases clipped from V and 3 bases from J, the junction kept 5 bases outside the gene matches. In nucleotides, the CDR3 is TGTGCCAGCAGTTGGGAGGGACTAGCGGGTACAGATACGCAGTATTTT. Translated, it gives CASSWEGLAGTDTQYF.

The CDR3 nucleotides read TGTGCCAGCAGCGTAGCTATGCAGGGAGGCGAGACCCAGTACTTC. Protein sequence: CASSVAMQGGETQYF. The chain links TRBV3-1 to TRBJ2-5, with D perhaps TRBD2 (6 bases). The V gene's germline CDR1 is LGHDT and CDR2 YNNKEL (reference sequence). V was trimmed by 5 bases and J by 5 bases, leaving 18 bases between them. This CDR3 contains 15 residues.

This clonotype was observed a few times. The chain couples TRBV6-9 to TRBJ1-5; no clear D. Trimming pared 3 bases from V and 0 bases from J, leaving 15 bases between. Germline CDR1 is MNHGY and CDR2 is SVAAGI. CDR3 length equals 17 residues. The CDR3 DNA sequence: TGTGCCAGCAGTTACTTGGGCCCAATCTATAGCAATCAGCCCCAGCATTTT. It translates to CASSYLGPIYSNQPQHF.

This clonotype was picked up a small number of times. This chain links TRBV27 with TRBJ1-5; the match to TRBD1 covers 7 bases. Trimming removed 5 bases from V and 0 bases from J; junction bases left unmatched: 4. The CDR3 sequence is 15 residues long. The germline V gene encodes CDR1 MNHEY and CDR2 SMNVEV (reference sequence). The CDR3 DNA reads TGTGCCAGCAGTCCAGGGGGACATAGCAATCAGCCCCAGCATTTT. Amino acid sequence: CASSPGGHSNQPQHF.

The chain couples TRBV7-9 to TRBJ2-7, with 10 bases that match TRBD2. The trim removed 1 base at V and 3 bases at J, leaving 15 bases unmatched. Germline V lookup: CDR1 SEHNR, CDR2 FQNEAQ (reference sequence). The CDR3 sequence is 19 residues long. This CDR3 is CASSLGGLAAKTKDYEQYF. As DNA, the CDR3 is TGTGCCAGCAGCTTAGGAGGACTAGCGGCCAAGACTAAGGACTACGAGCAGTACTTC.

This clonotype was counted many times. The chain links TRBV7-3 to TRBJ2-3, with TRBD2 matching over 13 bases. With 4 bases clipped from V and 8 bases from J, the junction kept 3 bases outside the gene matches. This CDR3 contains 14 residues. Per germline, CDR1 SGHTA and CDR2 FQGTGA. The CDR3 coding sequence is TGTGCCAGCAGCTGGACTAGCGGGAGCGGTACGCAGTATTTT. It is translated as CASSWTSGSGTQYF.

The chain joins TRBV9 to TRBJ2-1; 8 nucleotides line up with TRBD2. CDR3 length equals 16 residues. The germline gives CDR1 SGDLS, CDR2 YYNGEE. Losses at the gene ends were 1 base for V and 5 bases for J; bases not matched to a gene: 8. The CDR3 DNA reads TGTGCCAGCAGCGTAATCCCGGGAGGGCCCGACAATGAGCAGTTCTTC. As protein: CASSVIPGGPDNEQFF.

This clonotype was seen a few times. The chain carries TRBV20-1 and TRBJ1-2, with 7 nucleotides matching TRBD1. Germline CDR1 and CDR2: DFQATT and SNEGSKA (reference sequence). This CDR3 is built from 14 residues. The J segment lost 7 bases and the V segment lost 0 bases, leaving 8 bases of the junction unmatched. Here the CDR3 DNA reads TGCAGTGCTAGAGATTGGCAGGGGGATTTTGGCTACACCTTC. This encodes CSARDWQGDFGYTF.

This clonotype was counted at least ten times. The chain links TRBV20-1 to TRBJ2-5; D may be TRBD2 (7 bases). V was shortened by 1 base and J by 5 bases, with 20 bases between the two germline ends. The germline V gene encodes CDR1 DFQATT and CDR2 SNEGSKA (reference sequence). The CDR3 is 16 amino acids. The CDR3 is CSARGRRGGIGETQYF. For the CDR3, the DNA is TGCAGTGCTAGAGGGCGGAGGGGGGGCATCGGGGAGACCCAGTACTTC.